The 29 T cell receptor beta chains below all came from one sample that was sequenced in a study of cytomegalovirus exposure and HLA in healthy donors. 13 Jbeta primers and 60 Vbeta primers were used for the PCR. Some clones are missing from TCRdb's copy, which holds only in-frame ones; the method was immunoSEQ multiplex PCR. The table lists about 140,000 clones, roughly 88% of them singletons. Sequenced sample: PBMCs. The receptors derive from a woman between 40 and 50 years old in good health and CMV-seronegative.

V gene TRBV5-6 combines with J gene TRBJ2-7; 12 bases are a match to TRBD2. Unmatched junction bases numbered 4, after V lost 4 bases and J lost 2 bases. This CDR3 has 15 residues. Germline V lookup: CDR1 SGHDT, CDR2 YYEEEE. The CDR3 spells CASSPGLAGTYEQYF. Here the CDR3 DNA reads TGTGCCAGCAGCCCGGGACTAGCGGGTACCTACGAGCAGTACTTC.

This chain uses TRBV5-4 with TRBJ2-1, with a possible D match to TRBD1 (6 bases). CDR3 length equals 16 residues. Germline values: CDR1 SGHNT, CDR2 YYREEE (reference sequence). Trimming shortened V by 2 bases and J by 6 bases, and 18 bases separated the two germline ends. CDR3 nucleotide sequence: TGTGCCAGCAGCTTTAGAGTCAGGGGTACGGGCAATGAGCAGTTCTTC. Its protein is CASSFRVRGTGNEQFF.

The CDR3 DNA is TGTGCCATCAGTGAGTCGGAGCGGGAGTTAAATGAGCAGTTCTTC. Translated, it gives CAISESERELNEQFF. This rearrangement joins TRBV10-3 to TRBJ2-1, with 8 bases fitting TRBD2. Per the germline V gene, CDR1 is ENHRY and CDR2 is SYGVKD. This CDR3 region has 15 residues. V shed 0 bases, J shed 7 bases, and the junction held 5 bases outside the gene matches.

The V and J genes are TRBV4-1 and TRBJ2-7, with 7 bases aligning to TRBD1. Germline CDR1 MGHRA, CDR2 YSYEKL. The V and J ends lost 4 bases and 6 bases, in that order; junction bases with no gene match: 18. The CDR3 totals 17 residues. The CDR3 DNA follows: TGCGCCAGCAGCCCCAGGGGACCCAGACAGGGTGGAAGCGAGCAGTACTTC. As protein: CASSPRGPRQGGSEQYF.

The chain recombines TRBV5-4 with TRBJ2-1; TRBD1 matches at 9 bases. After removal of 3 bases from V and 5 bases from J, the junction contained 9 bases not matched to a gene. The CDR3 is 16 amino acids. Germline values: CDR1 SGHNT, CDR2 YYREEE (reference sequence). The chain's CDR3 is CASSSPSGQGHNEQFF. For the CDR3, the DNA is TGTGCCAGCAGCTCACCGTCGGGACAGGGCCACAATGAGCAGTTCTTC.

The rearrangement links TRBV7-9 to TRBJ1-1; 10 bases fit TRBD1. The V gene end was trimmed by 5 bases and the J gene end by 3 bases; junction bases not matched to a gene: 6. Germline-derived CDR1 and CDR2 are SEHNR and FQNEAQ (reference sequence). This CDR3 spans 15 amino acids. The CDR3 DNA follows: TGTGCCAGCAGCGCCGACAGGGGGCCTTACACTGAAGCTTTCTTT. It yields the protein CASSADRGPYTEAFF.

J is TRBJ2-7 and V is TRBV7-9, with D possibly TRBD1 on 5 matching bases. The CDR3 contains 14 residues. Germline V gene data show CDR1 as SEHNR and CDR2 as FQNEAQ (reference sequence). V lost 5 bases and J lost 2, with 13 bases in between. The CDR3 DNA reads TGTGCCAGCAGCCCCCCCCTGACAGCCTACGAGCAGTACTTC. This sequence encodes CASSPPLTAYEQYF.

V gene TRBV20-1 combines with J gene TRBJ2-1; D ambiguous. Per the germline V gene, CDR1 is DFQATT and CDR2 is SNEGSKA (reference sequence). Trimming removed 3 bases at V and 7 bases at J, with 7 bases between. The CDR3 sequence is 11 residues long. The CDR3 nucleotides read TGCAGTGCTAGGCGCGAGAATGAGCAGTTCTTC. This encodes CSARRENEQFF.

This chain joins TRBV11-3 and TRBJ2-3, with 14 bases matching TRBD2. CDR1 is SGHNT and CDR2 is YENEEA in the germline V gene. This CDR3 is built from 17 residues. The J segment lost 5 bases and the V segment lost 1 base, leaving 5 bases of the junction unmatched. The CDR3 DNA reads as TGTGCCAGCAGCTTAGTACCCGGGACTAGCGGGAGAGATACGCAGTATTTT. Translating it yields CASSLVPGTSGRDTQYF.

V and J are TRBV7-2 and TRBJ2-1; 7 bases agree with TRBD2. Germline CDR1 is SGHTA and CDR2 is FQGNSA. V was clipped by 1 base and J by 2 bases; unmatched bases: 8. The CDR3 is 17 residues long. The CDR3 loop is CASSLGGGFDTYNEQFF. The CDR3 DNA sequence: TGTGCCAGCAGCTTAGGGGGGGGGTTTGACACCTACAATGAGCAGTTCTTC.

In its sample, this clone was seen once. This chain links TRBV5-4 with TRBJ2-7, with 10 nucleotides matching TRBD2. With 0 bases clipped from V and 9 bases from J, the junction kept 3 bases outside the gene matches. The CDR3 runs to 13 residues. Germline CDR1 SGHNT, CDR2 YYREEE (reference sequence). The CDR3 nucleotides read TGTGCCAGCAGCTTGGCTAGCGGGAGTGGGCAGTACTTC. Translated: CASSLASGSGQYF.

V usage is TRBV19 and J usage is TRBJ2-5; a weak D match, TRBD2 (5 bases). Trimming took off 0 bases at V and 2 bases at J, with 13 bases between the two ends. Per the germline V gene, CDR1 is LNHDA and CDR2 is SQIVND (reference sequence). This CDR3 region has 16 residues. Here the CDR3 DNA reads TGTGCCAGTAGTATAGATTTGGGAGTGATTCAAGAGACCCAGTACTTC. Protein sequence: CASSIDLGVIQETQYF.

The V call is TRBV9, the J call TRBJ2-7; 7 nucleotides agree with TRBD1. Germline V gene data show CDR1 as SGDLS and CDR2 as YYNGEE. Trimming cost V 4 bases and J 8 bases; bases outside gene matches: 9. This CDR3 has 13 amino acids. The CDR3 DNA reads TGTGCCAGCAGCCAGGGACAGTTTTTCCAGCAGTACTTC. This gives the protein CASSQGQFFQQYF.

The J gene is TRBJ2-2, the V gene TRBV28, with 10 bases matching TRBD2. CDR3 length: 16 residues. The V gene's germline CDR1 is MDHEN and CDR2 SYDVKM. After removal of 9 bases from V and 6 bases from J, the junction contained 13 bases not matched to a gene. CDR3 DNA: TGTGCCAGTTACCGCCCCGCTAGCGGGAGAGCCGGGGAGCTGTTTTTT. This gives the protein CASYRPASGRAGELFF. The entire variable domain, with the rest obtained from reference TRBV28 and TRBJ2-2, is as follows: DVKVTQSSRYLVKRTGEKVFLECVQDMDHENMFWYRQDPGLGLRLIYFSYDVKMKEKGDIPEGYSVSREKKERFSLILESASTNQTSMYLCASYRPASGRAGELFFGEGSRLTVL.

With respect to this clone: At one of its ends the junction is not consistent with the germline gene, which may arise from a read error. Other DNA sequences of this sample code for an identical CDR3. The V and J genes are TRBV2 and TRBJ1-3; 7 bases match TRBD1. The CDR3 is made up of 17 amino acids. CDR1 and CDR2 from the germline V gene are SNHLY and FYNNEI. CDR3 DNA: TGTGCCAGCAGTGAAATCGGGGGGGGACAGTTTGGAAACACCATATATTTC. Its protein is CASSEIGGGQFGNTIYF.

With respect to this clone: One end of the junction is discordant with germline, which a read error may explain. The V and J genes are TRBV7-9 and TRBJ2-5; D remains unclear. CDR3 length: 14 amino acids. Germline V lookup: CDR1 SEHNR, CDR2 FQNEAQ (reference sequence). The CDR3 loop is CSSSLLVAGETQYF. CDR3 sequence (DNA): TGTTCCAGCAGCTTACTGGTAGCCGGAGAGACCCAGTACTTC.

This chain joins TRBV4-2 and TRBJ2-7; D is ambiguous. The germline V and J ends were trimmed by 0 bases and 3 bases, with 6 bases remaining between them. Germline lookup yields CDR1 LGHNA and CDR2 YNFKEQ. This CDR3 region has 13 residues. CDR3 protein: CASSQELIYEQYF. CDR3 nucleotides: TGTGCCAGCAGCCAAGAACTAATCTACGAGCAGTACTTC.

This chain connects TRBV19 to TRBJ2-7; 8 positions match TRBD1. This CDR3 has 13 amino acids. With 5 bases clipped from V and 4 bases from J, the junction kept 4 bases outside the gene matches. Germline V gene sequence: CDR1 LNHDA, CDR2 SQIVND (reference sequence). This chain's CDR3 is CASSPRQGYEQYF. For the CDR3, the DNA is TGTGCCAGTAGTCCACGACAGGGGTACGAGCAGTACTTC. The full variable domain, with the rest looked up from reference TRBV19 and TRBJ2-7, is DGGITQSPKYLFRKEGQNVTLSCEQNLNHDAMYWYRQDPGQGLRLIYYSQIVNDFQKGDIAEGYSVSREKKESFPLTVTSAQKNPTAFYLCASSPRQGYEQYFGPGTRLTVT.

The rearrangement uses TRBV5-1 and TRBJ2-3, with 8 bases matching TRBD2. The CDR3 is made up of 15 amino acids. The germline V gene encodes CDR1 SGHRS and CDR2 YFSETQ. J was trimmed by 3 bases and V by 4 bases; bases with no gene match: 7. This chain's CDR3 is CASSLAGGGTDTQYF. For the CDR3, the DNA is TGCGCCAGCAGCCTCGCGGGGGGAGGGACAGATACGCAGTATTTT.

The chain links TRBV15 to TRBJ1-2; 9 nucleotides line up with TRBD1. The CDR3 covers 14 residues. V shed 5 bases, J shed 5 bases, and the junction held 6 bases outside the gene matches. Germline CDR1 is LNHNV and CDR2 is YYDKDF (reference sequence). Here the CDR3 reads CATSRGQGRYGYTF. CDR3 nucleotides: TGTGCCACCAGCCGAGGACAGGGGAGGTATGGCTACACCTTC.

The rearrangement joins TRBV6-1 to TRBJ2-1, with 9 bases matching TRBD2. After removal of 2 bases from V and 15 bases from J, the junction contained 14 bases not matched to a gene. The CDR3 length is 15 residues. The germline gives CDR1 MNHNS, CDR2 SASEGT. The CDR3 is CASSESGTSPMLGFF. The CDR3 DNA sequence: TGTGCCAGCAGTGAATCCGGGACTAGCCCCATGTTAGGGTTCTTC.

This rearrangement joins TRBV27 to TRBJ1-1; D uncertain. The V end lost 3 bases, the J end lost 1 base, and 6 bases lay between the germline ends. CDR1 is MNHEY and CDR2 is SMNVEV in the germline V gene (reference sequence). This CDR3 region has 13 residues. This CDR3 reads CASSFSPNTEAFF. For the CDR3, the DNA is TGTGCCAGCAGTTTCAGTCCGAACACTGAAGCTTTCTTT.

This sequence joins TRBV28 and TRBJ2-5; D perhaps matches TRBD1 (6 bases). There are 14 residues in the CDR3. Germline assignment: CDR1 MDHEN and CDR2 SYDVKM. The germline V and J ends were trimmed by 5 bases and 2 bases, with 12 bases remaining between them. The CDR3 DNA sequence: TGTGCCAGCAGTAATCGGACAGATCAAGAGACCCAGTACTTC. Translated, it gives CASSNRTDQETQYF. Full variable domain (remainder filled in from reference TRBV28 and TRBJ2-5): DVKVTQSSRYLVKRTGEKVFLECVQDMDHENMFWYRQDPGLGLRLIYFSYDVKMKEKGDIPEGYSVSREKKERFSLILESASTNQTSMYLCASSNRTDQETQYFGPGTRLLVL.

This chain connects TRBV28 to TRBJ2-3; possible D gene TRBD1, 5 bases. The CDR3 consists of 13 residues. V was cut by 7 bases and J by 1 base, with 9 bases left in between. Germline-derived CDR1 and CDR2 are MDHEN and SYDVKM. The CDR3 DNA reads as TGTGCCAGCATCCAGGGTCGCACAGATACGCAGTATTTT. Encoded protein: CASIQGRTDTQYF.

The CDR3 spells CSVDPLFYNEQFF. CDR3 DNA sequence: TGCAGCGTTGATCCCCTGTTCTACAATGAGCAGTTCTTC. This sequence joins TRBV29-1 and TRBJ2-1; D gene uncertain. Germline CDR1 and CDR2: SQVTM and ANQGSEA. Deletions cut 3 bases from V and 3 bases from J, with 9 bases between. The CDR3 totals 13 residues.

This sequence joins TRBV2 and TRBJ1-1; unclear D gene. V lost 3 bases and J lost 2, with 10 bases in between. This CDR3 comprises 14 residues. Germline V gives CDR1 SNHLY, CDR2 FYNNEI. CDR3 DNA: TGTGCCAGCAGTGACGTCCGGGTTAACACTGAAGCTTTCTTT. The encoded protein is CASSDVRVNTEAFF.

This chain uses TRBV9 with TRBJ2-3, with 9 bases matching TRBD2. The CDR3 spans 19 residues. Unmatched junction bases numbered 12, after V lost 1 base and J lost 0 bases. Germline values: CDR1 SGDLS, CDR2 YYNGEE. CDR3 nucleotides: TGTGCCAGCAGCGTACGTAGCGGGAGAGCCGGGGGTAGCACAGATACGCAGTATTTT. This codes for CASSVRSGRAGGSTDTQYF.

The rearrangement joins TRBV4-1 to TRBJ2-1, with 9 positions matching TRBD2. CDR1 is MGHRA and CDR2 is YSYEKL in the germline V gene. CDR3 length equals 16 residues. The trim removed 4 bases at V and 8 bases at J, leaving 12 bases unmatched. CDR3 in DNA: TGCGCCAGCAGCCCGACATTGACTAGCGGTAAGGATGAGCAGTTCTTC. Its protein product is CASSPTLTSGKDEQFF.

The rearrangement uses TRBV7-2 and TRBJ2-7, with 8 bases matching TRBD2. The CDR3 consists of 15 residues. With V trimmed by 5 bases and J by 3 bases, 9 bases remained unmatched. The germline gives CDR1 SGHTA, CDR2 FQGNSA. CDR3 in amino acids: CASSIDGTSFYEQYF. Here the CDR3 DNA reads TGTGCCAGCAGCATAGACGGGACTAGTTTCTACGAGCAGTACTTC.